A single sample gave rise to the 26 T cell receptor beta chains below, sequenced in a study of CD8 T cells in ankylosing spondylitis. TCRdb independently ran MiXCR on the 5' RACE reads; one entry per CDR3 protein. The data show more than 150,000 distinct CDR3 sequences, about 18% seen once. The sample comprised blood, either unsorted or a sorted T cell fraction (not recorded which). These receptors were obtained from a male donor aged 5-30 years with ankylosing spondylitis or in good health (not recorded which).

The table lists this clonotype with many counts. This chain connects TRBV4-1 to TRBJ2-1; 9 bases line up with TRBD2. Germline assignment: CDR1 MGHRA and CDR2 YSYEKL. Trimming took 1 base from V and 8 from J; bases not matched to a gene: 12. This CDR3 has 17 amino acids. CDR3 nucleotides: TGCGCCAGCAGCCAAGTAGGTTTTGCGGGAGGGTCGCATGAGCAGTTCTTC. It codes for CASSQVGFAGGSHEQFF.

The table lists this clonotype with many counts. The genes are TRBV20-1 and TRBJ2-5; 10 bases fit TRBD2. The ends lost 6 bases at V and 2 bases at J; junction bases unmatched: 6. The CDR3 loop spans 14 amino acids. Germline assignment: CDR1 DFQATT and CDR2 SNEGSKA (reference sequence). This CDR3 is CSAVRTSGQETQYF. The CDR3 nucleotides are TGCAGTGCCGTCCGGACTAGCGGTCAAGAGACCCAGTACTTC.

This clonotype showed up many times. The J gene is TRBJ1-2, the V gene TRBV12-3 or TRBV12-4; TRBD1 agrees at 8 bases. There are 13 residues in the CDR3. Trimming took 5 bases from V and 4 from J; bases not matched to a gene: 3. In nucleotides, the CDR3 is TGTGCCAGCAGTGGACAGGGAACCTATGGCTACACCTTC. It encodes CASSGQGTYGYTF.

The CDR3 DNA is TGTGCCAGCAGCTTAGCGAGTGCCGGGGGAAATCAGCCCCAGCATTTT. Translating it yields CASSLASAGGNQPQHF. V and J are TRBV7-8 and TRBJ1-5; weak D call: TRBD1 (5 bases). The V gene's germline CDR1 is SGHVS and CDR2 FQNEAQ. The CDR3 sequence is 16 residues long. The V end was cut by 0 bases, the J end by 4 bases, with 13 bases between. Filled out from reference TRBV7-8 and TRBJ1-5, the complete variable domain reads GAGVSQSPRYKVAKRGQDVALRCDPISGHVSLFWYQQALGQGPEFLTYFQNEAQLDKSGLPSDRFFAERPEGSVSTLKIQRTQQEDSAVYLCASSLASAGGNQPQHFGDGTRLSIL.

The sample holds many counts of this clonotype. This rearrangement joins TRBV29-1 to TRBJ2-7; tentative D call: TRBD2 (9 bases). The CDR3 consists of 17 residues. The V and J ends lost 4 bases and 2 bases respectively, with 24 bases between them. In germline, CDR1 is SQVTM, CDR2 ANQGSEA. The CDR3: CSVAWDRSGLATYEQYF. The CDR3 coding sequence is TGCAGCGTTGCGTGGGACAGGTCGGGACTAGCTACCTACGAGCAGTACTTC.

This clonotype was picked up many times. The chain links TRBV15 to TRBJ1-5; D uncertain. This CDR3 is 15 amino acids long. The germline CDR1 and CDR2 sequences are LNHNV and YYDKDF (reference sequence). Trimming took 0 bases from V and 7 from J, leaving 13 bases between them. The CDR3 protein is CATSRERAMTQPQHF. The CDR3 bases are TGTGCCACCAGCAGAGAACGGGCAATGACCCAGCCCCAGCATTTT.

This clonotype appeared many times. This chain links TRBV29-1 with TRBJ1-4; a possible D gene is TRBD1 (5 bases). The CDR3 loop spans 13 amino acids. V was clipped by 6 bases and J by 8 bases, with 16 bases between them. Germline CDR1 is SQVTM and CDR2 is ANQGSEA. Here the CDR3 DNA reads TGCAGCGTCTCCGGGACGGGTGAAGAAAAACTGTTTTTT. It codes for CSVSGTGEEKLFF.

This clonotype was observed many times. V usage is TRBV6-5 and J usage is TRBJ2-7; D is undetermined. CDR3 length: 15 amino acids. Trimming cost V 6 bases and J 1 base, with 16 bases left between them. Germline V gene sequence: CDR1 MNHEY, CDR2 SVGAGI. The CDR3 sequence is CASSPGRSLSYEQYF. As DNA, the CDR3 is TGTGCCAGCAGCCCCGGAAGGTCCCTTTCCTACGAGCAGTACTTC.

This clonotype was seen ten or more times. The V gene is TRBV5-1, the J gene TRBJ2-1, with 9 bases lining up with TRBD2. The V gene's germline CDR1 is SGHRS and CDR2 YFSETQ. The J segment lost 8 bases and the V segment lost 2 bases, leaving 11 bases of the junction unmatched. The length of the CDR3 is 16 residues. DNA of the CDR3: TGCGCCAGCAGCTTCCCACCGGGACTAGCCGGGCATGAGCAGTTCTTC. Translation: CASSFPPGLAGHEQFF.

The chain links TRBV19 to TRBJ2-5; 7 bases fit TRBD1. Germline CDR1 LNHDA, CDR2 SQIVND (reference sequence). CDR3 length: 15 amino acids. V was clipped by 4 bases and J by 1 base; unmatched bases: 6. The CDR3 sequence: CASSTYRDSQETQYF. In DNA form, the CDR3 reads TGTGCCAGTAGTACATACCGGGACAGCCAAGAGACCCAGTACTTC.

This sequence joins TRBV7-6 and TRBJ2-1, with a possible D match to TRBD1 (6 bases). The V gene lost 2 bases and the J gene lost 6 bases, with 11 bases spanning the gap. CDR3 length equals 14 residues. Germline V gene data show CDR1 as SGHVS and CDR2 as FNYEAQ. The CDR3 sequence is CASSLQTGSNEQFF. CDR3 DNA sequence: TGTGCCAGCAGCTTACAAACAGGGTCCAATGAGCAGTTCTTC.

This chain connects TRBV4-3 to TRBJ1-4; tentatively, D is TRBD1 (6 bases). The ends were cut back, 2 bases at V and 1 base at J, with 8 bases in the middle. The CDR3 is 15 amino acids. CDR1 LGHNA and CDR2 YSLEER come from the germline V gene. The CDR3, as DNA: TGCGCCAGCAGCCAACGCAGGGGAACTAATGAAAAACTGTTTTTT. Amino acid sequence: CASSQRRGTNEKLFF.

This clonotype has a count of ten or more. The V gene is TRBV5-1, the J gene TRBJ2-1, with 10 bases that match TRBD2. The CDR3 length is 16 residues. Unmatched junction bases numbered 1, after V lost 0 bases and J lost 1 base. CDR1 is SGHRS and CDR2 is YFSETQ in the germline V gene. The DNA for the CDR3 is TGCGCCAGCAGCTTGGTACTAGCGGGGTCCTACAATGAGCAGTTCTTC. Its protein is CASSLVLAGSYNEQFF.

V usage is TRBV10-3 and J usage is TRBJ2-1; TRBD2 matches at 8 bases. Trimming at V came to 0 bases and at J to 10 bases, leaving 8 bases not matched to a gene. Germline-derived CDR1 and CDR2 are ENHRY and SYGVKD. The CDR3 spans 15 residues. The CDR3 loop reads CAISESAGGAEEQFF. The CDR3 nucleotides read TGTGCCATCAGTGAGTCGGCGGGAGGAGCAGAAGAGCAGTTCTTC.

This clonotype was recorded many times. The V call is TRBV7-2, the J call TRBJ2-1; D possibly matches TRBD1 or TRBD2 (5 bases each). V shed 5 bases and J shed 5 bases, with 13 bases lying between them. Germline CDR1 is SGHTA and CDR2 is FQGNSA. The CDR3 covers 14 residues. The CDR3 is CASSPGRIHNEQFF. DNA of the CDR3: TGTGCCAGCAGCCCGGGACGGATACACAATGAGCAGTTCTTC.

In this sample, this clonotype turned up many times. The genes are TRBV5-6 and TRBJ1-1; D is perhaps TRBD1 (5 bases). The V gene's germline CDR1 is SGHDT and CDR2 YYEEEE. The CDR3 consists of 17 residues. The germline V and J ends were trimmed by 0 bases and 0 bases, with 15 bases remaining between them. CDR3 in amino acids: CASSLDNGQGMNTEAFF. The CDR3 bases are TGTGCCAGCAGCTTGGATAATGGGCAGGGAATGAACACTGAAGCTTTCTTT.

The sample holds many counts of this clonotype. The chain carries TRBV12-3 or TRBV12-4 and TRBJ2-2; D assignment may be TRBD1 or TRBD2 (6 bases each). V lost 3 bases and J 2 bases, leaving 13 bases between the germline ends. There are 16 residues in the CDR3. CDR3 in amino acids: CASSFRGSGNTGELFF. The CDR3 nucleotides read TGTGCCAGCAGTTTCAGGGGTAGCGGTAACACCGGGGAGCTGTTTTTT.

This clonotype was observed many times. The chain links TRBV25-1 to TRBJ2-7; perhaps TRBD2 as D (5 bases). Germline V CDR1 and CDR2: MGHDK, SYGVNS. Between the trimmed V and J ends, which lost 3 bases and 4 bases, there was a span of 19 bases. The CDR3 extends over 16 amino acids. CDR3 amino acids: CASSDPVEGSGYEQYF. The CDR3, as DNA: TGTGCCAGCAGTGACCCCGTTGAAGGGTCGGGGTACGAGCAGTACTTC.

This clonotype was counted many times. The chain joins TRBV6-2 or TRBV6-3 to TRBJ2-7; the D is unclear. Germline CDR1 reads MNHEY; CDR2 reads SVGEGT. Trimming cost V 0 bases and J 0 bases, with 9 bases left between them. The CDR3 has 15 residues. The CDR3: CASSYSARSSYEQYF. CDR3 bases: TGTGCCAGCAGTTACTCGGCGAGGAGCTCCTACGAGCAGTACTTC.

In its sample, this clonotype was seen many times. The rearrangement links TRBV2 to TRBJ2-2; possibly TRBD1 for D (6 bases). The CDR3 loop spans 17 amino acids. The germline gives CDR1 SNHLY, CDR2 FYNNEI. Trimming cost V 7 bases and J 1 base, with 19 bases left between them. CDR3 region: CASMQGNGLRNTGELFF. The CDR3 DNA reads as TGTGCCAGCATGCAGGGGAACGGTTTGAGGAACACCGGGGAGCTGTTTTTT.

There are many counts of this clonotype. V gene TRBV7-9 combines with J gene TRBJ2-1; D is uncertain. The CDR3 consists of 14 residues. The V gene lost 5 bases and the J gene lost 9 bases, with 17 bases spanning the gap. CDR1 is SEHNR and CDR2 is FQNEAQ in the germline V gene (reference sequence). The CDR3 is CASSPDHMATEQFF. The DNA for the CDR3 is TGTGCCAGCAGCCCAGACCACATGGCTACTGAGCAGTTCTTC.

This clonotype has ten or more counts. The chain links TRBV5-1 to TRBJ2-6, with D unclear. The CDR3 has 18 amino acids. CDR1 is SGHRS and CDR2 is YFSETQ in the germline V gene. The V end lost 0 bases, the J end lost 0 bases, and 13 bases lay between the germline ends. CDR3 region: CASSLEGPLLSGANVLTF. The CDR3 nucleotides are TGCGCCAGCAGCTTGGAAGGGCCCCTCCTCTCTGGGGCCAACGTCCTGACTTTC.

CDR3 in amino acids: CSILMEARYNEQFF. In DNA form, the CDR3 reads TGCAGCATCCTAATGGAGGCCCGATACAATGAGCAGTTCTTC. The chain combines TRBV29-1 with TRBJ2-1, with D possibly being TRBD2 (5 bases). The CDR3 consists of 14 residues. The V gene lost 8 bases and the J gene lost 4 bases, with 18 bases spanning the gap. Germline CDR1 and CDR2: SQVTM and ANQGSEA.

The table lists this clonotype with a count of one. This sequence may be a read error, since a much larger clone differs from it by one base. No conserved phenylalanine or tryptophan is present at the end of the CDR3, so a read error is the likely explanation. This chain uses TRBV6-5 with TRBJ2-2, with 9 bases matching TRBD1. The germline V gene encodes CDR1 MNHEY and CDR2 SVGAGI. J was trimmed by 3 bases and V by 8 bases; bases with no gene match: 4. This CDR3 has 14 amino acids. The CDR3 region has the DNA TGTGCCAGCTTTACAGGGGGCGACACCGGGGAGCTGTTTTCT. This translates into CASFTGGDTGELFS.

The CDR3 DNA follows: TGCAGTGCAGCCACCGGGCTTAGATACAATGAGCAGTTCTTC. Its protein product is CSAATGLRYNEQFF. The chain combines TRBV20-1 with TRBJ2-1, with D uncertain. The CDR3 has 14 amino acids. CDR1 is DFQATT, CDR2 SNEGSKA, per germline (reference sequence). V was clipped by 6 bases and J by 4 bases, with 16 bases between them.

In its sample, this clonotype was seen many times. The chain links TRBV6-1 to TRBJ2-2; no definite D call. V was clipped by 7 bases and J by 12 bases, with 18 bases between them. Germline CDR1 and CDR2: MNHNS and SASEGT. The CDR3 spans 13 residues. This CDR3 is CASTPSMGGKLFF. The CDR3 DNA sequence: TGTGCCAGCACCCCTTCAATGGGTGGCAAGCTGTTTTTT.